A selection of T cell receptor beta chains follows, all from one sample in a study of spatial heterogeneity in lung cancer. TCRdb analysed the 5' RACE reads with MiXCR anew, one entry per CDR3 protein. The sample includes over 3,000 distinct CDR3 sequences, more than 6.5% of them seen just once. The input for sequencing was lung tumor tissue, taken at surgery. These receptors were taken from a male donor with early-stage non-small cell lung cancer. Each CDR3 is given with its conserved first and last residue. The order of the fields is CDR3 protein, CDR3 DNA, V gene, clone size, D gene, J gene. The D gene is left open where the match is weak. Size is omitted from some rows. Given values are once, few, many or a class for expanded clones.

CSAREAINNEQFF | TGCAGTGCTAGAGAGGCTATCAATAATGAGCAGTTCTTC | TRBV20-1 | many | . | TRBJ2-1
CASSYSVTGTGSYEQNF | TGTGCCAGCAGTTACTCGGTTACGGGGACCGGGTCCTACGAGCAGAACTTC | TRBV6-2/TRBV6-3 | . | . | TRBJ2-7
CASSLGTGYSGANVLTF | TGTGCCAGCAGCTTAGGGACAGGCTACTCTGGGGCCAACGTCCTGACTTTC | TRBV7-2 | medium-sized | TRBD1 | TRBJ2-6
CASSQAGVGTGELFF | TGCGCCAGCAGCCAGGCGGGAGTAGGCACCGGGGAGCTGTTTTTT | TRBV4-1 | large | TRBD2 | TRBJ2-2
CASSPRTGGWDEQFF | TGTGCCAGCAGCCCCCGGACAGGGGGCTGGGATGAGCAGTTCTTC | TRBV9 | few | TRBD1 | TRBJ2-1
CASSFGTGKRAEAFF | TGTGCCAGCAGCTTCGGGACAGGTAAAAGGGCTGAAGCTTTCTTT | TRBV7-2 | many | TRBD1 | TRBJ1-1
CASRTAGSGTNEKLFF | TGTGCCAGCCGAACGGCCGGGTCGGGAACTAATGAAAAACTGTTTTTT | TRBV18 | medium-sized | . | TRBJ1-4
CASRGTGGSEAFF | TGTGCCAGCAGAGGAACGGGAGGGAGTGAAGCTTTCTTT | TRBV6-2/TRBV6-3 | many | . | TRBJ1-1
CASSYSWGASTEAFF | TGTGCCAGCAGTTACTCGTGGGGGGCGAGCACTGAAGCTTTCTTT | TRBV6-6 | many | . | TRBJ1-1
CASSKPKTGAYNSPLHF | TGTGCCAGCAGCAAACCTAAGACAGGCGCTTATAATTCACCCCTCCACTTT | TRBV21-1 | medium-sized | . | TRBJ1-6
CASSLDGQGARGYTF | TGCGCCAGCAGCTTGGACGGACAGGGGGCTCGAGGCTACACCTTC | TRBV5-1 | many | TRBD1 | TRBJ1-2
CASSYSSGRAGEQYF | TGTGCCAGCAGTTACTCGAGTGGGAGGGCCGGCGAGCAGTACTTC | TRBV6-5 | many | TRBD2 | TRBJ2-7
CASSGVQATNYGYTF | TGTGCCAGCAGCGGCGTTCAGGCCACTAACTATGGCTACACCTTC | TRBV9 | medium-sized | . | TRBJ1-2
CASTSRGSGIASYNEQFF | TGCGCCAGCACCTCCCGGGGTAGCGGGATCGCGTCCTACAATGAGCAGTTCTTC | TRBV5-1 | medium-sized | TRBD2 | TRBJ2-1
CAAGSYSNQPQHF | TGTGCCGCGGGCAGCTATAGCAATCAGCCCCAGCATTTT | TRBV19 | many | . | TRBJ1-5
CASSPIGTALSYEQYF | TGCGCCAGCAGTCCGATAGGGACTGCCCTTTCCTACGAGCAGTACTTC | TRBV5-1 | . | . | TRBJ2-7
CASSLDSGRGDEQFF | TGTGCTAGCAGCTTAGATAGCGGGAGAGGCGATGAGCAGTTCTTC | TRBV7-7 | medium-sized | TRBD2 | TRBJ2-1
CSVRREDEQFF | TGCAGCGTACGGAGGGAAGATGAGCAGTTCTTC | TRBV29-1 | medium-sized | . | TRBJ2-1
CASSQGREEQFF | TGTGCCAGCAGCCAAGGAAGGGAAGAGCAGTTCTTC | TRBV3-1 | many | . | TRBJ2-1
CASSQPGKQETQYF | TGTGCCAGCAGCCAACCCGGGAAACAAGAGACCCAGTACTTC | TRBV5-4 | medium-sized | . | TRBJ2-5
CASSTTSVDTDTQYF | TGCGCCAGCAGCACGACTAGCGTAGACACAGATACGCAGTATTTT | TRBV5-1 | . | TRBD2 | TRBJ2-3
CATTSKASGNTIYF | TGTGCCACAACCTCTAAGGCGAGCGGAAACACCATATATTTT | TRBV28 | medium-sized | . | TRBJ1-3
CASSLPGQGPNTEAFF | TGTGCCAGCAGCTTGCCGGGACAGGGACCGAACACTGAAGCTTTCTTT | TRBV5-6 | many | TRBD1 | TRBJ1-1
CASRSGGASTDTQYF | TGTGCCAGCAGGTCTGGGGGGGCAAGCACAGATACGCAGTATTTT | TRBV9 | many | . | TRBJ2-3
CASSPREGRLAAETQYF | TGTGCCAGCAGTCCCCGGGAGGGGAGACTAGCGGCGGAGACCCAGTACTTC | TRBV6-2/TRBV6-3 | medium-sized | TRBD2 | TRBJ2-5
CAWSAPGQGARNQPQHF | TGTGCCTGGAGTGCCCCTGGACAGGGGGCAAGAAATCAGCCCCAGCATTTT | TRBV30 | . | TRBD1 | TRBJ1-5